The entry below gives a single T cell receptor beta chain sequence along with its context. Its antigen is undetermined. The V gene's germline CDR1 is SGHAT and CDR2 FQNNGV. V was pared by 0 bases and J by 2 bases, with 8 bases between. The CDR3 is 15 amino acids. This sample is drawn from a study of shared clonotypes between healthy human individuals. Study-level background: Used for every donor were three CD4 naive, three CD4 memory, two CD8 naive and one CD8 memory plate. Study-level results: Rarefaction indicated that sorted-subset sequencing remained incomplete although depth was large. Roughly 5.3% of naive CD4 clonotypes were common to several donors. Across subsets, estimated richness was generally greater for naive than for memory populations.

Naive CD8 cells, CD45RO-negative and positively selected for CCR7, excluded terminally differentiated effector memory CD45RA+ cells. Some clones are missing from TCRdb's copy, which holds only in-frame ones; the method was immunoSEQ multiplex PCR. Of fewer than 1 million clones in the sample, about 96% were seen once. The specimen sequenced was naive CD8+ T cells sorted from blood. The clonotype comes from a man younger than 45 in good health. The chain recombines TRBV11-2 with TRBJ1-5; D perhaps matches TRBD1 (6 bases). In DNA, the CDR3 is TGTGCCAGCAGCTTAGACCCAGGGGGCAATCAGCCCCAGCATTTT. Residues: CASSLDPGGNQPQHF.